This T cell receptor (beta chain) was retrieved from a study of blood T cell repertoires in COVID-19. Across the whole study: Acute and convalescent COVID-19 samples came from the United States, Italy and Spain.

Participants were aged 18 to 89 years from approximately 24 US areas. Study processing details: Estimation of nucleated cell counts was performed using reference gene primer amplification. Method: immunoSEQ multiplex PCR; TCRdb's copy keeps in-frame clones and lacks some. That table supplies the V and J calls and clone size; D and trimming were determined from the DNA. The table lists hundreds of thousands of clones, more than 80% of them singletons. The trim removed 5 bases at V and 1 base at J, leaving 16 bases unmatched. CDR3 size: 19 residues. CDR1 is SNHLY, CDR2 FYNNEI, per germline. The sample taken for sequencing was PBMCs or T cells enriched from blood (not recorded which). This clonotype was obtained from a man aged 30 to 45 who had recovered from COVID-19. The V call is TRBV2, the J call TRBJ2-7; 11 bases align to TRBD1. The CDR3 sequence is CASSTPGQGVIPLSYEQYF. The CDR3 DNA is TGTGCCAGCAGTACACCGGGACAGGGGGTGATCCCTTTATCCTACGAGCAGTACTTC.